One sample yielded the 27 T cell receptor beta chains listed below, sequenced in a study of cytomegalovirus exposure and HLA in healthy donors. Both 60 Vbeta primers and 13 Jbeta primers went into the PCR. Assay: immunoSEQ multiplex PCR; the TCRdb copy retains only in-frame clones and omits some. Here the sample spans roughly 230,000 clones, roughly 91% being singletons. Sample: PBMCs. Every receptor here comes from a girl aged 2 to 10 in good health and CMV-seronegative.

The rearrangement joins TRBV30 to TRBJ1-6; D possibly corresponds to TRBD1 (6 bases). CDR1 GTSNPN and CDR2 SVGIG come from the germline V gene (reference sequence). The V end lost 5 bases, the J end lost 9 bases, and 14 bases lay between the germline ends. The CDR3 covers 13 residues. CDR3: CAWSPGQFSPLHF. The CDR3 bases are TGTGCCTGGTCTCCAGGACAGTTTTCACCCCTCCACTTT.

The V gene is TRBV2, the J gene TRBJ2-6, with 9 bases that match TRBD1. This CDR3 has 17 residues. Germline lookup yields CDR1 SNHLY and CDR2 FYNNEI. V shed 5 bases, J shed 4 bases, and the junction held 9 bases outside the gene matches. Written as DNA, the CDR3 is TGTGCCAGCAGTCGTCCCGGGACAGGGTCGGGGGCCAACGTCCTGACTTTC. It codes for CASSRPGTGSGANVLTF.

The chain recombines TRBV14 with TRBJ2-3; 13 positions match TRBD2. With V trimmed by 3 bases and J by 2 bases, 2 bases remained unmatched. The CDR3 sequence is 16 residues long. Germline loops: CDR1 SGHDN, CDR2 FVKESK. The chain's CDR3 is CASSQTSGGPTDTQYF. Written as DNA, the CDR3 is TGTGCCAGCAGCCAGACTAGCGGGGGGCCCACAGATACGCAGTATTTT.

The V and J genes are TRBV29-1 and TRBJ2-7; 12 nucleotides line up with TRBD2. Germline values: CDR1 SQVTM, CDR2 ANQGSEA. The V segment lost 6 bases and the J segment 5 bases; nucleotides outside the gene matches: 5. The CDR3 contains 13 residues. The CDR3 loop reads CSVTSGSGDEQYF. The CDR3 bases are TGCAGCGTGACTAGCGGGAGTGGCGACGAGCAGTACTTC.

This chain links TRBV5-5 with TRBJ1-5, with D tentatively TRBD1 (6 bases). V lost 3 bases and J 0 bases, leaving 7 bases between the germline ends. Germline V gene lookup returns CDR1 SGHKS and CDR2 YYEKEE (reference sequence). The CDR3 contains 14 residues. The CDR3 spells CASSWTVSNQPQHF. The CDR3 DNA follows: TGTGCCAGCAGCTGGACAGTTAGCAATCAGCCCCAGCATTTT.

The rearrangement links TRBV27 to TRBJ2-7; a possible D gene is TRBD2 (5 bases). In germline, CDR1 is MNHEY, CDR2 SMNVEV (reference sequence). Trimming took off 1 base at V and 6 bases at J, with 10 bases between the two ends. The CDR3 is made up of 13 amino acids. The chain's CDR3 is CASSLWSSSEQYF. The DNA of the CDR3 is TGTGCCAGCAGTTTATGGTCTAGCTCCGAGCAGTACTTC.

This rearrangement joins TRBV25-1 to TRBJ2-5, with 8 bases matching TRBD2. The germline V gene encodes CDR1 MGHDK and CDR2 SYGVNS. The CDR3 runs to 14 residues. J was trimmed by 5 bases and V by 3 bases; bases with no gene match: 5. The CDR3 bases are TGTGCCAGCAGTGACCGGGGGGGCGAGGAGACCCAGTACTTC. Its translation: CASSDRGGEETQYF.

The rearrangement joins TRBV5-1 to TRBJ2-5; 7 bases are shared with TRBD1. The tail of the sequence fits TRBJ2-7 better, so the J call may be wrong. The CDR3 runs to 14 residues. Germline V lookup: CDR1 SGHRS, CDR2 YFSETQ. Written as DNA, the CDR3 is TGCGCCAGCAGCTTAGGGGACAGCGCTTACGAGCAGTACTTC. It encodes CASSLGDSAYEQYF.

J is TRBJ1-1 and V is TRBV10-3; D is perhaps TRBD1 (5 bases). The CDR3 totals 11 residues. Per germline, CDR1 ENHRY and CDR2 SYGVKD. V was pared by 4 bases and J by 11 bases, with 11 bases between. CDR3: CAISAGGEAFF. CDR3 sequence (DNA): TGTGCCATCAGTGCGGGGGGGGAGGCTTTCTTT.

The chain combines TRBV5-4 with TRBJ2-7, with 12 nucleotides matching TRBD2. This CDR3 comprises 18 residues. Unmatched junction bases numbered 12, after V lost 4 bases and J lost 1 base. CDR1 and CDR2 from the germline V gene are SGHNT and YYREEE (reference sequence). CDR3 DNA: TGTGCCAGCAGCCCCGGGACTAGCGGGTCTGGATGGTCCTACGAGCAGTACTTC. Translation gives CASSPGTSGSGWSYEQYF.

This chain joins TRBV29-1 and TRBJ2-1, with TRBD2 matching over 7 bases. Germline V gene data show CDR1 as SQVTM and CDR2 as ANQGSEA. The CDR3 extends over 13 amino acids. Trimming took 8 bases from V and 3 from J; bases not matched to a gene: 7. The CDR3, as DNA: TGCAGCTGTCGGCTAGCGGACTACAATGAGCAGTTCTTC. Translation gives CSCRLADYNEQFF.

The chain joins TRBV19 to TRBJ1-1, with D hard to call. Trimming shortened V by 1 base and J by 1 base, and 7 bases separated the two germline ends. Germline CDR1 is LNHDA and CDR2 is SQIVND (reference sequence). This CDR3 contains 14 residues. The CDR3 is CASSIGAGNTEAFF. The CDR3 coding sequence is TGTGCCAGTAGTATAGGGGCAGGGAACACTGAAGCTTTCTTT.

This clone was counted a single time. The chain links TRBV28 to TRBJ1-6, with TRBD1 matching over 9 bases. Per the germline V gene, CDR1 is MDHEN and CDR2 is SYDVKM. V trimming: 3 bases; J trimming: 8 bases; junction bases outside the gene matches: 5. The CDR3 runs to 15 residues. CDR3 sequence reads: CASSFETGGDSPLHF. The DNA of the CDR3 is TGTGCCAGCAGTTTTGAGACAGGGGGGGATTCACCCCTCCACTTT.

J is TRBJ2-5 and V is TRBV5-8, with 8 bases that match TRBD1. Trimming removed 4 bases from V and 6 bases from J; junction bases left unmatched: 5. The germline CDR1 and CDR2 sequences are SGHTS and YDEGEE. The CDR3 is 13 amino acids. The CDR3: CASSLGQGQTQYF. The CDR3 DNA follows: TGTGCCAGCAGCCTTGGACAGGGACAGACCCAGTACTTC.

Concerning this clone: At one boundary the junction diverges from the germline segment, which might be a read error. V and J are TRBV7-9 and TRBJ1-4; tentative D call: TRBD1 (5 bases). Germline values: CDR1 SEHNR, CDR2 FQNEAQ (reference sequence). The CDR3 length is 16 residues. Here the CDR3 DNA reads TGTTCCAGCAGCTCCTACGAGACACAGGAATCCGTGAAACTGTTTTTT. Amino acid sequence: CSSSSYETQESVKLFF.

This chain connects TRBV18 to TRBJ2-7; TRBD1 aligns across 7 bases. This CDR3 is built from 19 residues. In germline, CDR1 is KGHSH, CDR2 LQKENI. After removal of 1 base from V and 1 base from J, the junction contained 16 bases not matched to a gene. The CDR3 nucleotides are TGTGCCAGCTCACCACTTGGGGCCAAAAGGACAGGTCCTTCCTACGAGCAGTACTTC. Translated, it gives CASSPLGAKRTGPSYEQYF.

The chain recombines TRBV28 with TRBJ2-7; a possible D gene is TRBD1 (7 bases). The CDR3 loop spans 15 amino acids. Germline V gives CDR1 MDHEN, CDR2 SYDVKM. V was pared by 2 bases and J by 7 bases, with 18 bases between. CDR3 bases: TGTGCCAGCAGTTTAAGGCTAGGAGGGGGCTGGGAGCAGTACTTC. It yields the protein CASSLRLGGGWEQYF.

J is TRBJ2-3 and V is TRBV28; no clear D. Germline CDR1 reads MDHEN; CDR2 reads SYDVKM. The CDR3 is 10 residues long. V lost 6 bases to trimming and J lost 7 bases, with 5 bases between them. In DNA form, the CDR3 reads TGTGCCAGCAGCGGGTATACGCAGTATTTT. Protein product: CASSGYTQYF. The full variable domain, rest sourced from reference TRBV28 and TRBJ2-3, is DVKVTQSSRYLVKRTGEKVFLECVQDMDHENMFWYRQDPGLGLRLIYFSYDVKMKEKGDIPEGYSVSREKKERFSLILESASTNQTSMYLCASSGYTQYFGPGTRLTVL.

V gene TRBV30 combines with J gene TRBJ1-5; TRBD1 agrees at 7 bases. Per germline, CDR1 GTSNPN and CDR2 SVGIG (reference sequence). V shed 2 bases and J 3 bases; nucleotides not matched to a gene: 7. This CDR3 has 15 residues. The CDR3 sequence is CAWSWGDRDNQPQHF. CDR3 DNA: TGTGCCTGGAGTTGGGGAGACAGGGACAATCAGCCCCAGCATTTT.

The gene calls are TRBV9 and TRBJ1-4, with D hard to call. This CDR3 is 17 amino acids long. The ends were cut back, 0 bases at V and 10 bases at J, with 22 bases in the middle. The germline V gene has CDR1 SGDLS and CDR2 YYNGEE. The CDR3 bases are TGTGCCAGCAGCGTAGCGATGATACCGGCAGGAGGCGGAAAACTGTTTTTT. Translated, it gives CASSVAMIPAGGGKLFF. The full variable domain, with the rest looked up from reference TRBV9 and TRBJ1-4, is DSGVTQTPKHLITATGQRVTLRCSPRSGDLSVYWYQQSLDQGLQFLIQYYNGEERAKGNILERFSAQQFPDLHSELNLSSLELGDSALYFCASSVAMIPAGGGKLFFGSGTQLSVL.

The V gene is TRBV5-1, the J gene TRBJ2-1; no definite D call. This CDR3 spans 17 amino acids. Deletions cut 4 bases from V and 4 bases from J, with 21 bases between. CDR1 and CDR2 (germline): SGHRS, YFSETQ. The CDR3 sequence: CASSPGLPMLLYNEQFF. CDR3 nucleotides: TGCGCCAGCAGCCCTGGTCTCCCTATGCTCCTTTACAATGAGCAGTTCTTC.

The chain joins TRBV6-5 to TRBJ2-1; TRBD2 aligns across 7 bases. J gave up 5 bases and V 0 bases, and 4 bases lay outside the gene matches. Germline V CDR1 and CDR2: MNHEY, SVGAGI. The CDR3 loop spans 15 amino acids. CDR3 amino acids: CASSYSSSGNNEQFF. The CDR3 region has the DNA TGTGCCAGCAGTTACTCTTCCAGCGGGAACAATGAGCAGTTCTTC.

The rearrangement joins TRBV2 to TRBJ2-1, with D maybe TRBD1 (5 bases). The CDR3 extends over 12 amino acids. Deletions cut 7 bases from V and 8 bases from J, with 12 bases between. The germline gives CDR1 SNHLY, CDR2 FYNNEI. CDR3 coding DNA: TGTGCCAGCAAACAGGTCTGGGATGAGCAGTTCTTC. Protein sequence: CASKQVWDEQFF.

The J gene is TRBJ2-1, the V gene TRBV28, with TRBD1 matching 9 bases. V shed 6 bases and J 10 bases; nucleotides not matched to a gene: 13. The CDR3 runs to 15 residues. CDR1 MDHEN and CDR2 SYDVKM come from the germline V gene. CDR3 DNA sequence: TGTGCCAGCAGACCCGGGACAGGGAGGTTAAAAGAGCAGTTCTTC. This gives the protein CASRPGTGRLKEQFF.

The CDR3 protein is CASSEVRVTGEQYF. DNA for the CDR3: TGTGCCAGCAGTGAAGTACGTGTGACTGGCGAGCAGTACTTC. The chain couples TRBV2 to TRBJ2-7, with no clear D. From germline, CDR1 is SNHLY and CDR2 FYNNEI. CDR3 length: 14 residues. V dropped 1 base and J dropped 6 bases, with 13 bases sitting between them. Using reference TRBV2 and TRBJ2-7 for the parts outside the CDR3, the full variable domain is EPEVTQTPSHQVTQMGQEVILRCVPISNHLYFYWYRQILGQKVEFLVSFYNNEISEKSEIFDDQFSVERPDGSNFTLKIRSTKLEDSAMYFCASSEVRVTGEQYFGPGTRLTVT.

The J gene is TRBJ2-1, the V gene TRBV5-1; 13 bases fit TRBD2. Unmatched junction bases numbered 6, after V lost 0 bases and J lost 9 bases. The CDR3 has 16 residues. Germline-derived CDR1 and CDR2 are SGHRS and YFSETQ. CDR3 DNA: TGCGCCAGCAGCTTGGTCACTAGCGGGGGGGCCGCTGAGCAGTTCTTC. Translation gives CASSLVTSGGAAEQFF.

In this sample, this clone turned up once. CDR3 amino acids: CASRRRRVTGELFF. The CDR3 coding sequence is TGTGCCAGCAGAAGACGGAGAGTCACCGGGGAGCTGTTTTTT. The chain is built from TRBV6-5 and TRBJ2-2; D gene uncertain. Germline values: CDR1 MNHEY, CDR2 SVGAGI. This CDR3 has 14 residues. Trimming cost V 6 bases and J 4 bases, with 12 bases left between them.